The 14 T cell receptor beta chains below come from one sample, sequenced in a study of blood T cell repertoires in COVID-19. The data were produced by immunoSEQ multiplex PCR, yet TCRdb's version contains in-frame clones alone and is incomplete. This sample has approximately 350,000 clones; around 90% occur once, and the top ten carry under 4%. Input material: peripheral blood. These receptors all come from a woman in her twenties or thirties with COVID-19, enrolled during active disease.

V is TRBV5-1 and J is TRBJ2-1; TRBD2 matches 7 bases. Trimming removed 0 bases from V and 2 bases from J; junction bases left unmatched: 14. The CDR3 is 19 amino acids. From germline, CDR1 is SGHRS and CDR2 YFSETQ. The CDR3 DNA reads TGCGCCAGCAGCTTGGGTACCGGATGGCGGGAGCCCCCCTACAATGAGCAGTTCTTC. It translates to CASSLGTGWREPPYNEQFF.

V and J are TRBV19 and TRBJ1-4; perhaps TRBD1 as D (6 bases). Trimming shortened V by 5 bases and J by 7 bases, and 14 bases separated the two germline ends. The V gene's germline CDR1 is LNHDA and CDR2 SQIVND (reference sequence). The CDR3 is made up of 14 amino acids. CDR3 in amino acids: CASSLDRPGEKLFF. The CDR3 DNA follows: TGTGCCAGTAGTCTGGACAGACCGGGTGAAAAACTGTTTTTT.

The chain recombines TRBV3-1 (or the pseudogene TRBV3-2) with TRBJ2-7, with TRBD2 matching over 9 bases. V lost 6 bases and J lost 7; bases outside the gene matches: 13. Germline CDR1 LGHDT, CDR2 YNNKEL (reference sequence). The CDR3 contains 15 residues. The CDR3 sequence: CASRPGSGRFFEQYV. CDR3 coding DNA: TGTGCCAGCAGACCAGGTAGCGGGAGATTTTTTGAGCAGTACGTC.

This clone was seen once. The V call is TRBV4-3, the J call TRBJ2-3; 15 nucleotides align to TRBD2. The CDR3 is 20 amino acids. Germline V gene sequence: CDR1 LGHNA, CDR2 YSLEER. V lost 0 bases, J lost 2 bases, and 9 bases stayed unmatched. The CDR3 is CASSQDSGLAGGPTTDTQYF. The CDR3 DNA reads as TGCGCCAGCAGCCAAGATTCCGGACTAGCGGGGGGGCCGACCACAGATACGCAGTATTTT.

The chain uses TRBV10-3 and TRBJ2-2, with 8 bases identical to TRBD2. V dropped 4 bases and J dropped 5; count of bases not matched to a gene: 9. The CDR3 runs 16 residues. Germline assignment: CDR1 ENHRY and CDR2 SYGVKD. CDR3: CAISGAGGGETGELFF. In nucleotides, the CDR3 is TGTGCCATCAGTGGCGCGGGGGGCGGGGAAACCGGGGAGCTGTTTTTT.

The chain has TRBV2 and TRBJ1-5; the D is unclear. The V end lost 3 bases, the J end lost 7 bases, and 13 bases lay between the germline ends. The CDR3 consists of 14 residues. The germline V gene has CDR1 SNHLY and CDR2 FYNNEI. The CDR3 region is CASSEANRRQPQHF. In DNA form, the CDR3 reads TGTGCCAGCAGTGAGGCAAATCGGCGGCAGCCCCAGCATTTT.

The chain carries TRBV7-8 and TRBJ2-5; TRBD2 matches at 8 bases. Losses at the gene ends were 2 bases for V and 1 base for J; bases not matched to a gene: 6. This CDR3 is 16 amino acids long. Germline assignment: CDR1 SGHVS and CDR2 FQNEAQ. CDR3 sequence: CASSLRAGVSQETQYF. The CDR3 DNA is TGTGCCAGCAGCTTAAGAGCGGGGGTCAGCCAAGAGACCCAGTACTTC. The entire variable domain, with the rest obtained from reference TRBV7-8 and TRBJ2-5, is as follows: GAGVSQSPRYKVAKRGQDVALRCDPISGHVSLFWYQQALGQGPEFLTYFQNEAQLDKSGLPSDRFFAERPEGSVSTLKIQRTQQEDSAVYLCASSLRAGVSQETQYFGPGTRLLVL.

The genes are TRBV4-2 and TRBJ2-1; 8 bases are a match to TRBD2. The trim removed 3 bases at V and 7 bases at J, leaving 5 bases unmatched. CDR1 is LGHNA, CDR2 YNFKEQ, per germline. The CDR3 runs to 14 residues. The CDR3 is CASSQGREDNEQFF. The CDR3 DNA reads TGTGCCAGCAGCCAGGGGCGGGAGGATAATGAGCAGTTCTTC.

CDR3 nucleotide sequence: TGTGCCAGCAGCCCATGGACAGGGGGCCTGGACTATGGCTACACCTTC. It specifies CASSPWTGGLDYGYTF. The V gene is TRBV5-5, the J gene TRBJ1-2; TRBD1 matches at 11 bases. This CDR3 comprises 16 residues. CDR1 SGHKS and CDR2 YYEKEE come from the germline V gene (reference sequence). With V trimmed by 4 bases and J by 3 bases, 8 bases remained unmatched.

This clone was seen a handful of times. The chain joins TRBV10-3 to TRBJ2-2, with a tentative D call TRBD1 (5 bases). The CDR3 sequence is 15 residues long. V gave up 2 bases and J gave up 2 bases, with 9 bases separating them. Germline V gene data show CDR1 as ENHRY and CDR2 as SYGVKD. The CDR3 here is CAISERGFNTGELFF. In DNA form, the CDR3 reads TGTGCCATCAGTGAGAGGGGCTTTAACACCGGGGAGCTGTTTTTT.

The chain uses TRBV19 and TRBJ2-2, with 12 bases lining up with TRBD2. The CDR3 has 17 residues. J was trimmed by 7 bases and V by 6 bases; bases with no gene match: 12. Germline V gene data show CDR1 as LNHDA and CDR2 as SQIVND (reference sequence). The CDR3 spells CASSHNRLAGGLGELFF. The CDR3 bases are TGTGCCAGTAGCCATAACCGGCTAGCGGGGGGGCTCGGGGAGCTGTTTTTT.

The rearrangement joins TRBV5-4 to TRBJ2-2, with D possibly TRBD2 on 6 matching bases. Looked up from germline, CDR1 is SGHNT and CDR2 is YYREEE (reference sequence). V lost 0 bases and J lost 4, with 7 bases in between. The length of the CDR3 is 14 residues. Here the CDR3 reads CASSLEGLTGELFF. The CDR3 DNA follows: TGTGCCAGCAGCTTGGAGGGACTCACCGGGGAGCTGTTTTTT.

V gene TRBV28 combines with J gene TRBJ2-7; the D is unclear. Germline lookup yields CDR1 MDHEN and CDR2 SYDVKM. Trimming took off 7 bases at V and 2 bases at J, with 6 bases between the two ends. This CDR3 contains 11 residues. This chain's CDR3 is CASTRAYEQYF. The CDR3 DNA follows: TGTGCCAGCACTCGAGCCTACGAGCAGTACTTC.

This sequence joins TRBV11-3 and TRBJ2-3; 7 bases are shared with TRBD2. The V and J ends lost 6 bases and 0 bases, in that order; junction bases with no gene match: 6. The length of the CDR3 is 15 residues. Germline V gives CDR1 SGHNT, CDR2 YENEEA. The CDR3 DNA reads TGTGCCAGCAGACCGGGGGGTCCTAGCACAGATACGCAGTATTTT. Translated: CASRPGGPSTDTQYF.